This T cell receptor beta chain was identified in a study of T cells in Graves' hyperthyroidism and ophthalmopathy. From RNA transcripts, TCR beta CDR3 regions were amplified. First-round RT-PCR targeting the TCR CDR3 was performed with the HTBI primer set. MiXCR was run by TCRdb on the multiplex PCR reads, yielding one entry per CDR3 protein. The sample holds hundreds of thousands of distinct CDR3 sequences; just under 45% are singletons and the top ten take less than 9.5%. There are 10 residues in the CDR3. Germline V lookup: CDR1 KGHDR, CDR2 SFDVKD. This TCR was sampled from an adult man with Graves' disease, either hyperthyroidism or ophthalmopathy (not recorded which). Sequenced sample: peripheral blood or thyroid tissue (not recorded which). The rearrangement links TRBV24-1 to TRBJ2-2; no clear D. Written as DNA, the CDR3 is TGTGCTATGCGTACCGGGGAGCTGTTTTTT. Translating it yields CAMRTGELFF.